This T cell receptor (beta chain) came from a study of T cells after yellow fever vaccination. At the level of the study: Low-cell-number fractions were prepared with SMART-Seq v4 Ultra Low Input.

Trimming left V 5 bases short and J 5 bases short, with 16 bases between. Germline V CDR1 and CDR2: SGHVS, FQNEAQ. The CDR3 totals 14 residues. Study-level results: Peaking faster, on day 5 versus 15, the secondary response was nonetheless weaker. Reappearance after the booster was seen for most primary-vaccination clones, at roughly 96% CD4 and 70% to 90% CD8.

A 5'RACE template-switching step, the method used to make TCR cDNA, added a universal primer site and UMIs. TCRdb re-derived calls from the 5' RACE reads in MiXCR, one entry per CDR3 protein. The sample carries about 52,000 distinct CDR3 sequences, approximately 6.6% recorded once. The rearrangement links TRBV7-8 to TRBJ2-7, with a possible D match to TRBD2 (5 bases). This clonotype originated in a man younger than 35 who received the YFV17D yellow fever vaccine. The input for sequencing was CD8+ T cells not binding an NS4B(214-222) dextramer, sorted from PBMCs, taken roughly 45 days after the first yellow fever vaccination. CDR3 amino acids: CASSPGGPVDEQYF. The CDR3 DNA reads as TGTGCCAGCAGCCCCGGCGGGCCTGTCGACGAGCAGTACTTC.